A selection of T cell receptor beta chains follows, all from one sample in a study of T-cell memory formation after mild COVID-19. MiXCR, applied by TCRdb to the 5' RACE reads, yields one record per CDR3 protein. The sample gives about 350,000 distinct CDR3 sequences, around 15% of which show up once; 22% is in the top ten. Sequenced: PBMCs or a T cell subset sorted from them (not recorded which). These receptors were obtained from a man aged 18 to 30 who had mild COVID-19 (a few samples of this study predate the infection). Cell type and time point are not known. The CDR3 runs from the conserved cysteine through the conserved F or W. The order of the fields is V gene, J gene, D gene, clone size, CDR3 DNA, CDR3 protein. D genes are given only for firm matches. Some rows have no size entry. The others give once, few or many, or a class for an expanded clone.

V gene: TRBV20-1
J gene: TRBJ2-3
D gene: -
clone size: few
CDR3 DNA: TGCAGTGCTAGAGGCCTAGCTACGAATACGCAGTATTTT
CDR3 protein: CSARGLATNTQYF

V gene: TRBV27
J gene: TRBJ2-5
D gene: TRBD1
clone size: -
CDR3 DNA: TGTGCCAGCAGTGGCGCCGGGACAGGGGAGACCCAGTACTTC
CDR3 protein: CASSGAGTGETQYF

V gene: TRBV4-1
J gene: TRBJ2-4
D gene: -
clone size: -
CDR3 DNA: TGCGCCAGCAGCCAAGCAGAGATTGGCTTGGACATTCAGTACTTC
CDR3 protein: CASSQAEIGLDIQYF

V gene: TRBV20-1
J gene: TRBJ2-1
D gene: TRBD1
clone size: -
CDR3 DNA: TGCAGTGCCACCGGGACAGCCGATTACAATGAGCAGTTCTTC
CDR3 protein: CSATGTADYNEQFF

V gene: TRBV7-3
J gene: TRBJ2-3
D gene: TRBD1
clone size: -
CDR3 DNA: TGTGCCAGCAGCTTGGGACAGCCCACAGATACGCAGTATTTT
CDR3 protein: CASSLGQPTDTQYF

V gene: TRBV6-6
J gene: TRBJ2-1
D gene: -
clone size: -
CDR3 DNA: TGTGCCAGCAGACCCTTATATGAGCAGTTCTTC
CDR3 protein: CASRPLYEQFF

V gene: TRBV6-5
J gene: TRBJ2-1
D gene: TRBD2
clone size: few
CDR3 DNA: TGTGCCAGCAGTTCAGAAGCGGGGGGGTTCGTCTTCAAGCAGTTCTTC
CDR3 protein: CASSSEAGGFVFKQFF

V gene: TRBV14
J gene: TRBJ2-1
D gene: -
clone size: -
CDR3 DNA: TGTGCCAGCAGCCAAGAGAGATACTCCTACAATGAGCAGTTCTTC
CDR3 protein: CASSQERYSYNEQFF

V gene: TRBV7-2
J gene: TRBJ2-7
D gene: -
clone size: many
CDR3 DNA: TGTGCCAGCAGCTTAGGCGGGACAGTCTCCTACGAGCAGTACTTC
CDR3 protein: CASSLGGTVSYEQYF

V gene: TRBV5-6
J gene: TRBJ1-1
D gene: -
clone size: few
CDR3 DNA: TGTGCCAGCAGCTTTCCTCCGAACACTGAAGCTTTCTTT
CDR3 protein: CASSFPPNTEAFF

V gene: TRBV7-8
J gene: TRBJ1-5
D gene: -
clone size: many
CDR3 DNA: TGTGCCAGCAGCTTCAAAGACAGGCCCTTCGGCAATCAGCCCCAGCATTTT
CDR3 protein: CASSFKDRPFGNQPQHF

V gene: TRBV7-9
J gene: TRBJ2-3
D gene: TRBD2
clone size: few
CDR3 DNA: TGTGCCAGCAGCTTACGGGGTAGCGGGGGGGCCGCAGATACGCAGTATTTT
CDR3 protein: CASSLRGSGGAADTQYF

V gene: TRBV12-3/TRBV12-4
J gene: TRBJ2-1
D gene: -
clone size: many
CDR3 DNA: TGTGCCAGCAGTTTTAATGAGCAGTTCTTC
CDR3 protein: CASSFNEQFF

V gene: TRBV7-6
J gene: TRBJ1-1
D gene: -
clone size: -
CDR3 DNA: TGTGCCAGCAGCTTAGGGGTGGGAACTAACACTGAAGCTTTCTTT
CDR3 protein: CASSLGVGTNTEAFF

V gene: TRBV4-3
J gene: TRBJ2-3
D gene: -
clone size: -
CDR3 DNA: TGCGCCAGCAGCCAAGATCGGTTCACAGATACGCAGTATTTT
CDR3 protein: CASSQDRFTDTQYF

V gene: TRBV18
J gene: TRBJ1-4
D gene: -
clone size: -
CDR3 DNA: TGTGCCAGCTCACCAAGAGAAGCAACTAATGAAAAACTGTTTTTT
CDR3 protein: CASSPREATNEKLFF

V gene: TRBV5-5
J gene: TRBJ2-2
D gene: TRBD2
clone size: few
CDR3 DNA: TGTGCCAGCAGCCAGCGTGTGGCAGCGGGGGGATCTTTGAACACCGGGGAGCTGTTTTTT
CDR3 protein: CASSQRVAAGGSLNTGELFF

V gene: TRBV19
J gene: TRBJ1-5
D gene: -
clone size: -
CDR3 DNA: TGTGCCAGTAGACAAAGGTCGTTAGATAGCAATCAGCCCCAGCATTTT
CDR3 protein: CASRQRSLDSNQPQHF

V gene: TRBV2
J gene: TRBJ2-3
D gene: -
clone size: few
CDR3 DNA: TGTGCCAGCAGGGACGCCCCGGCGGGTAAAACCACAGATGCGCAGTATTTT
CDR3 protein: CASRDAPAGKTTDAQYF

V gene: TRBV12-3/TRBV12-4
J gene: TRBJ1-5
D gene: -
clone size: -
CDR3 DNA: TGTGCCAGCAGTCAAGACACCCTTGGGCATCAGCCCCAGCATTTT
CDR3 protein: CASSQDTLGHQPQHF

V gene: TRBV4-2
J gene: TRBJ2-5
D gene: TRBD2
clone size: many
CDR3 DNA: TGTGCCAGCAGCCAAAGGGATGGGGGGGACCAAGAGACCCAGTACTTC
CDR3 protein: CASSQRDGGDQETQYF

V gene: TRBV6-1
J gene: TRBJ1-6
D gene: -
clone size: few
CDR3 DNA: TGTGCCAGCAGTGCACCGCCTTCAGGGGTTAATTCACCCCTCCACTTT
CDR3 protein: CASSAPPSGVNSPLHF

V gene: TRBV27
J gene: TRBJ2-7
D gene: -
clone size: many
CDR3 DNA: TGTGCCAGCAGTTTGGTCGGGAGCTACGAGCAGTACTTC
CDR3 protein: CASSLVGSYEQYF

V gene: TRBV20-1
J gene: TRBJ1-2
D gene: -
clone size: -
CDR3 DNA: TGCAGCGTGACAGAAATCTATGGCTACACCTTC
CDR3 protein: CSVTEIYGYTF

V gene: TRBV15
J gene: TRBJ1-4
D gene: -
clone size: few
CDR3 DNA: TGTGCCACCAGCAGAGATCGTGAAAAACTGTTTTTT
CDR3 protein: CATSRDREKLFF

V gene: TRBV4-2
J gene: TRBJ2-5
D gene: TRBD2
clone size: many
CDR3 DNA: TGTGCCAGCAGCCAAGTCCCCCTCACTCTAGCGGGGGGGCAAGAGACCCAGTACTTC
CDR3 protein: CASSQVPLTLAGGQETQYF